This is a list of T cell receptor beta chains from one sample in a study of OX40 agonist ivuxolimab in advanced cancers. This table comes from immunoSEQ multiplex PCR, and its TCRdb copy is limited to in-frame clones, with some not included. The repertoire includes about 11,000 clones, around 86% of them detected once, and less than 30% sits in the top ten. This sample comprised CD4+ or CD8+ T cells sorted from blood, obtained in a trial of the OX40 agonist ivuxolimab. The receptors were gathered from an adult with an advanced solid tumor such as melanoma, head and neck, liver or kidney cancer. CDR3s include the opening cysteine and the closing phenylalanine or tryptophan. Fields, in order: V gene, CDR3 protein.

TRBV7-9 CASSIPLQGSGNTIYF
TRBV21-1 CASSRLSGRGANVLTF
TRBV7-3 CASSPTPGEREQETQYF
TRBV28 CASSLYPPGTSVSTTHEQYF
TRBV27 CASRDLSGGNNEQFF
TRBV19 CASSILAGADSVGNEQFF
TRBV7-7 CASSLGVKQGLGQETQYF
TRBV13 CASSPRLGRNEQFF
TRBV29-1 CSVEDGGIGELFF
TRBV10-2 CASSESGGDTYNEQFF
TRBV4-2 CASSQVEGGTEAFF